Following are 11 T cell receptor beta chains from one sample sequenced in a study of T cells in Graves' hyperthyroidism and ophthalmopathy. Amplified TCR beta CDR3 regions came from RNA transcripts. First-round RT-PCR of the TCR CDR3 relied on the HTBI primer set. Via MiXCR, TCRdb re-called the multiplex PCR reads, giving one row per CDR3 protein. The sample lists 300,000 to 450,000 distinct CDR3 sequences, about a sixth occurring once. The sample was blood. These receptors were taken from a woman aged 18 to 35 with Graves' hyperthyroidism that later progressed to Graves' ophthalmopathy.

Written as DNA, the CDR3 is TGTGCCACCCACAGGGTCAATTCACCCCTCCACTTT. Translation gives CATHRVNSPLHF. The chain employs TRBV28 and TRBJ1-6; D possibly corresponds to TRBD1 (6 bases). Trimming removed 10 bases at V and 7 bases at J, with 11 bases between. The germline CDR1 and CDR2 sequences are MDHEN and SYDVKM. This CDR3 contains 12 residues.

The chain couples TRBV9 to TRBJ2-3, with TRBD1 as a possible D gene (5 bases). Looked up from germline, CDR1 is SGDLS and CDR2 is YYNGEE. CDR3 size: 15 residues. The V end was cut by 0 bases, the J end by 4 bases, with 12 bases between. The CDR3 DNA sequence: TGTGCCAGCAGCGTAGTAGGGGATGGCGCAGATACGCAGTATTTT. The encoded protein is CASSVVGDGADTQYF.

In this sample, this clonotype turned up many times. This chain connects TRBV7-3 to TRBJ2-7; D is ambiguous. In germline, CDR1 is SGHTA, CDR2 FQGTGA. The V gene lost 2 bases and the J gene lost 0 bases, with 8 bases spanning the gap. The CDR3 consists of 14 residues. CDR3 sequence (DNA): TGTGCCAGCAGCTTACTACACTTCTCCTACGAGCAGTACTTC. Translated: CASSLLHFSYEQYF.

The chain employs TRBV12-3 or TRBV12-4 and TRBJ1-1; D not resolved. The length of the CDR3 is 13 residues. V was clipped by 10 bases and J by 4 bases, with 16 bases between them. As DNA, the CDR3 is TGTGCCACTCAGACACTACCGAGCACTGAAGCTTTCTTT. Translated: CATQTLPSTEAFF.

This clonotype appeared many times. The CDR3 protein is CASIPRDREVSTEAFF. The CDR3 bases are TGTGCCAGCATCCCTCGGGACAGGGAGGTCAGCACTGAAGCTTTCTTT. This chain uses TRBV7-2 with TRBJ1-1; 9 nucleotides match TRBD1. This CDR3 has 16 amino acids. The germline V gene has CDR1 SGHTA and CDR2 FQGNSA. V lost 7 bases and J lost 4; bases outside the gene matches: 13.

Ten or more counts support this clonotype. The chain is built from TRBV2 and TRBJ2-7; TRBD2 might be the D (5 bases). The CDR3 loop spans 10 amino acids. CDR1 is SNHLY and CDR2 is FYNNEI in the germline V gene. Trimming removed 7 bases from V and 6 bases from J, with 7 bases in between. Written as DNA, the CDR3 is TGTGCCAGCAAAGGAGGCGAGCAGTACTTC. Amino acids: CASKGGEQYF.

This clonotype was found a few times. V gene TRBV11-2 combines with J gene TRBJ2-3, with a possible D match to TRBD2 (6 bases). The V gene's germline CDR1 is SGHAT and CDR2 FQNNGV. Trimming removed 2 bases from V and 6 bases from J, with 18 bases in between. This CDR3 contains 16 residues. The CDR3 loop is CASSLIRGLKTDTQYF. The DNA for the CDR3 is TGTGCCAGCAGCTTAATCCGGGGACTCAAAACGGATACGCAGTATTTT.

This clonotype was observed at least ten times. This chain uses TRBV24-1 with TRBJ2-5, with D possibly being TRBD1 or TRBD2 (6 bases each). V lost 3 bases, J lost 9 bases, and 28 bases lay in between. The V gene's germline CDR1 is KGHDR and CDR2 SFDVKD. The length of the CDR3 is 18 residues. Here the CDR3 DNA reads TGTGCCACCAGTGATAGACTTGGGGGGCCATGCTACATAAGATCCCAGTACTTC. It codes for CATSDRLGGPCYIRSQYF.

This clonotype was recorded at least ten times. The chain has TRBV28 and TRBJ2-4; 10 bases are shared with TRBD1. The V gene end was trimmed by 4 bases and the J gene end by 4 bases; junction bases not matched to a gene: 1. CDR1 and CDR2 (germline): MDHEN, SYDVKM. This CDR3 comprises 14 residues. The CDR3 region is CASSWTGGKNIQYF. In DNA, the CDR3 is TGTGCCAGCAGTTGGACAGGGGGGAAAAACATTCAGTACTTC.

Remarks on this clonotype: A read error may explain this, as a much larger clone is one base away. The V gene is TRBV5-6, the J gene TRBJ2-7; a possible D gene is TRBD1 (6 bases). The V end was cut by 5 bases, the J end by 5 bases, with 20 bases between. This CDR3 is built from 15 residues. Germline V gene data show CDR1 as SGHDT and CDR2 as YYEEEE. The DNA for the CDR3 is TGTGCCAGCAGGAGGGCAATACAGGGCCCCCACGAGCAGTACTTC. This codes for CASRRAIQGPHEQYF. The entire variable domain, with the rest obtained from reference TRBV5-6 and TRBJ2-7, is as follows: DAGVTQSPTHLIKTRGQQVTLRCSPKSGHDTVSWYQQALGQGPQFIFQYYEEEERQRGNFPDRFSGHQFPNYSSELNVNALLLGDSALYLCASRRAIQGPHEQYFGPGTRLTVT.

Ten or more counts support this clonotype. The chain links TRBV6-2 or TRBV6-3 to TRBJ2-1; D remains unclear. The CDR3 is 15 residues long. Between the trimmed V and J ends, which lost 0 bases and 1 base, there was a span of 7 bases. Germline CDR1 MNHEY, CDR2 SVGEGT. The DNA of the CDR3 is TGTGCCAGCAGTTACTCCGACCCTTCCTACAATGAGCAGTTCTTC. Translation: CASSYSDPSYNEQFF.